Listed here are 32 T cell receptor beta chains from one sample, sequenced in a study of T cell responses to AZD1222 COVID-19 vaccine. TCRdb's copy holds only in-frame clones and misses some; the assay was immunoSEQ multiplex PCR. The sample contains 100,000 or so clones, around 87% of which appear only once. The sample in question was peripheral blood, obtained 28 days after the second AZD1222 dose. All receptors derive from an adult who received the AZD1222 COVID-19 vaccine.

This chain joins TRBV6-5 and TRBJ2-1; 8 bases agree with TRBD1. The V segment lost 7 bases and the J segment 10 bases; nucleotides outside the gene matches: 12. Germline V gene data show CDR1 as MNHEY and CDR2 as SVGAGI. The CDR3 has 14 amino acids. CDR3 sequence: CASTTRQGRREQFF. CDR3 nucleotides: TGTGCCAGCACCACCAGACAGGGGCGCAGGGAGCAGTTCTTC.

The V and J genes are TRBV7-2 and TRBJ1-3; D ambiguous. V shed 4 bases and J shed 1 base, with 14 bases lying between them. The CDR3 sequence is 16 residues long. The germline CDR1 and CDR2 sequences are SGHTA and FQGNSA. The CDR3: CASSSPSRGSGNTIYF. The CDR3 nucleotides read TGTGCCAGCAGCTCCCCATCTCGGGGATCTGGAAACACCATATATTTT.

V gene TRBV14 combines with J gene TRBJ2-1, with unresolved D. Germline V gives CDR1 SGHDN, CDR2 FVKESK. Trimming removed 2 bases from V and 4 bases from J, with 12 bases in between. The CDR3 length is 15 residues. The CDR3 is CASSQRIATYNEQFF. CDR3 coding DNA: TGTGCCAGCAGCCAAAGGATTGCGACATACAATGAGCAGTTCTTC.

V and J are TRBV5-1 and TRBJ2-5; possibly TRBD2 for D (5 bases). The V end was cut by 4 bases, the J end by 3 bases, with 10 bases between. Germline V gene sequence: CDR1 SGHRS, CDR2 YFSETQ. The CDR3 sequence is 13 residues long. The CDR3 spells CASSPLAKETQYF. The CDR3 DNA sequence: TGCGCCAGCAGCCCGTTAGCGAAAGAGACCCAGTACTTC.

This chain uses TRBV6-2 or TRBV6-3 with TRBJ1-2; 7 bases agree with TRBD1. In germline, CDR1 is MNHEY, CDR2 SVGEGT. CDR3 size: 13 residues. V was pared by 5 bases and J by 3 bases, with 3 bases of the junction left unmatched. This CDR3 is CASSGQDDYGYTF. CDR3 DNA sequence: TGTGCCAGCAGTGGACAGGACGACTATGGCTACACCTTC.

This chain uses TRBV6-5 with TRBJ2-5, with unresolved D. The CDR3 covers 11 residues. Germline CDR1 and CDR2: MNHEY and SVGAGI. Deletions cut 3 bases from V and 5 bases from J, with 4 bases between. The DNA of the CDR3 is TGTGCCAGCAGTTATTTTGAGACCCAGTACTTC. Its translation: CASSYFETQYF.

The chain recombines TRBV5-5 with TRBJ2-3, with D uncertain. CDR1 is SGHKS and CDR2 is YYEKEE in the germline V gene (reference sequence). The ends were cut back, 4 bases at V and 6 bases at J, with 15 bases in the middle. The CDR3 runs to 14 residues. As DNA, the CDR3 is TGTGCCAGCAGCCCCTTTGGGCGCGCGGATACGCAGTATTTT. This translates into CASSPFGRADTQYF. Based on the CDR3 plus reference TRBV5-5 and TRBJ2-3, the full variable domain is DAGVTQSPTHLIKTRGQQVTLRCSPISGHKSVSWYQQVLGQGPQFIFQYYEKEERGRGNFPDRFSARQFPNYSSELNVNALLLGDSALYLCASSPFGRADTQYFGPGTRLTVL.

The CDR3 loop reads CASRMTGWGETQYF. The CDR3 DNA follows: TGTGCCAGCAGGATGACAGGGTGGGGAGAGACCCAGTACTTC. The V gene is TRBV6-5, the J gene TRBJ2-5, with 7 nucleotides matching TRBD1. Germline values: CDR1 MNHEY, CDR2 SVGAGI. This CDR3 contains 14 residues. Trimming took 6 bases from V and 4 from J; bases not matched to a gene: 8.

This clone is categorized as large (0.1 to 1%). The chain links TRBV19 to TRBJ2-7, with D possibly being TRBD1 or TRBD2 (5 bases each). V lost 2 bases and J 2 bases, leaving 10 bases between the germline ends. This CDR3 contains 14 residues. Germline CDR1 reads LNHDA; CDR2 reads SQIVND (reference sequence). The CDR3 coding sequence is TGTGCCAGTAGTATAAGGGGAGACGCCTACGAGCAGTACTTC. This gives the protein CASSIRGDAYEQYF. Combining the CDR3 with reference TRBV19 and TRBJ2-7 gives the whole variable domain DGGITQSPKYLFRKEGQNVTLSCEQNLNHDAMYWYRQDPGQGLRLIYYSQIVNDFQKGDIAEGYSVSREKKESFPLTVTSAQKNPTAFYLCASSIRGDAYEQYFGPGTRLTVT.

This clone was seen a few times. This CDR3 is also generated by other DNA sequences in the sample. The chain combines TRBV7-9 with TRBJ1-5; D gene unclear. With 3 bases removed from V and 2 bases from J, the gap between germline ends came to 2 bases. Germline assignment: CDR1 SEHNR and CDR2 FQNEAQ (reference sequence). The CDR3 has 12 amino acids. CDR3 nucleotide sequence: TGTGCCAGCAGCTTCGGCAATCAGCCCCAGCATTTT. It translates to CASSFGNQPQHF. The full variable domain, its missing parts supplied by reference TRBV7-9 and TRBJ1-5, is DTGVSQNPRHKITKRGQNVTFRCDPISEHNRLYWYRQTLGQGPEFLTYFQNEAQLEKSRLLSDRFSAERPKGSFSTLEIQRTEQGDSAMYLCASSFGNQPQHFGDGTRLSIL.

V usage is TRBV29-1 and J usage is TRBJ2-1; 9 bases are a match to TRBD1. The ends lost 5 bases at V and 4 bases at J; junction bases unmatched: 6. Germline CDR1 SQVTM, CDR2 ANQGSEA. The CDR3 covers 14 residues. CDR3 amino acids: CSVSRDRDYNEQFF. The DNA of the CDR3 is TGCAGCGTTTCCAGGGACAGGGATTACAATGAGCAGTTCTTC.

Written as DNA, the CDR3 is TGCAGTGCTAGTAACAGGGCAGTGAGTCGGGCCGGGGAGCTGTTTTTT. This sequence encodes CSASNRAVSRAGELFF. The rearrangement uses TRBV20-1 and TRBJ2-2, with D maybe TRBD1 (6 bases). The CDR3 is 16 residues long. CDR1 is DFQATT and CDR2 is SNEGSKA in the germline V gene (reference sequence). V lost 3 bases to trimming and J lost 6 bases, with 20 bases between them.

The V gene is TRBV28, the J gene TRBJ2-7, with 11 bases fitting TRBD2. The germline V gene has CDR1 MDHEN and CDR2 SYDVKM. Germline trimming cut 5 bases from V and 4 bases from J; bases unmatched to any gene: 4. The CDR3 sequence is 14 residues long. DNA of the CDR3: TGTGCCAGCAGTACTAGCGGGAGAGGATACGAGCAGTACTTC. This codes for CASSTSGRGYEQYF.

The count of this clone is one. The CDR3 nucleotides read TGCAGCGTGCAAAAATGGGCCGGGGGATCAACTAATGAAAAACTGTTTTTT. Translation gives CSVQKWAGGSTNEKLFF. This chain joins TRBV29-1 and TRBJ1-4; tentatively, D is TRBD1 (5 bases). Trimming shortened V by 6 bases and J by 0 bases, and 20 bases separated the two germline ends. The CDR3 has 17 residues. Germline CDR1 and CDR2: SQVTM and ANQGSEA.

V gene TRBV5-1 combines with J gene TRBJ1-2; D unclear. Germline loops: CDR1 SGHRS, CDR2 YFSETQ. The length of the CDR3 is 13 residues. With 4 bases removed from V and 4 bases from J, the gap between germline ends came to 11 bases. The DNA for the CDR3 is TGCGCCAGCAGCCCCTCGGAAATCTATGGCTACACCTTC. Protein: CASSPSEIYGYTF.

This clone was detected once. The rearrangement joins TRBV29-1 to TRBJ1-2, with TRBD1 identical over 9 bases. Unmatched junction bases numbered 2, after V lost 5 bases and J lost 7 bases. The germline V gene encodes CDR1 SQVTM and CDR2 ANQGSEA. CDR3 length: 11 amino acids. The CDR3 bases are TGCAGCGTTCCGGACAGGGGTGGCTACACCTTC. This sequence encodes CSVPDRGGYTF.

The chain couples TRBV7-2 to TRBJ2-7; 11 bases match TRBD1. The V and J ends lost 3 bases and 4 bases, in that order; junction bases with no gene match: 5. Germline CDR1 SGHTA, CDR2 FQGNSA. The CDR3 has 15 residues. This chain's CDR3 is CASSFRTGGGYEQYF. The CDR3 nucleotides are TGTGCCAGCAGCTTTAGGACAGGGGGCGGTTACGAGCAGTACTTC.

The chain carries TRBV5-5 and TRBJ1-3; D call uncertain. This CDR3 is built from 13 residues. V gave up 3 bases and J gave up 0 bases, with 4 bases separating them. The germline V gene has CDR1 SGHKS and CDR2 YYEKEE (reference sequence). The CDR3 reads CASSSLSGNTIYF. CDR3 nucleotide sequence: TGTGCCAGCAGCTCCCTCTCTGGAAACACCATATATTTT.

The V call is TRBV4-1, the J call TRBJ2-5; TRBD2 matches 13 bases. This CDR3 has 16 residues. Per germline, CDR1 MGHRA and CDR2 YSYEKL. Trimming cost V 6 bases and J 5 bases; bases outside gene matches: 9. In nucleotides, the CDR3 is TGCGCCAGCAGGGGGCCGGGACTAGCGGGGCGGGAGACCCAGTACTTC. Amino acid sequence: CASRGPGLAGRETQYF.

V usage is TRBV19 and J usage is TRBJ1-1; the match to TRBD1 covers 7 bases. The CDR3 covers 16 residues. With V trimmed by 4 bases and J by 2 bases, 10 bases remained unmatched. Germline assignment: CDR1 LNHDA and CDR2 SQIVND (reference sequence). The DNA of the CDR3 is TGTGCCAGTAGTACCGGGACAGTCAACTACAACACTGAAGCTTTCTTT. Residues: CASSTGTVNYNTEAFF.

This chain uses TRBV7-8 with TRBJ1-1; tentative D call: TRBD1 (5 bases). This CDR3 has 15 residues. Germline lookup yields CDR1 SGHVS and CDR2 FQNEAQ. V was cut by 7 bases and J by 1 base, with 16 bases left in between. CDR3 amino acids: CASTWRGAGNTEAFF. The CDR3 coding sequence is TGTGCCAGCACCTGGCGGGGCGCGGGGAACACTGAAGCTTTCTTT. Full variable domain (remainder filled in from reference TRBV7-8 and TRBJ1-1): GAGVSQSPRYKVAKRGQDVALRCDPISGHVSLFWYQQALGQGPEFLTYFQNEAQLDKSGLPSDRFFAERPEGSVSTLKIQRTQQEDSAVYLCASTWRGAGNTEAFFGQGTRLTVV.

This clone was seen more than once but under ten times. The rearrangement uses TRBV7-9 and TRBJ1-4; possibly TRBD1 for D (5 bases). The CDR3 consists of 13 residues. Trimming took 5 bases from V and 5 from J, leaving 9 bases between them. Looked up from germline, CDR1 is SEHNR and CDR2 is FQNEAQ (reference sequence). Here the CDR3 DNA reads TGTGCCAGCAGCCTACAGGAGAATGAAAAACTGTTTTTT. It translates to CASSLQENEKLFF.

The chain links TRBV12-3 or TRBV12-4 to TRBJ1-3, with D perhaps matching TRBD1 (5 bases). Deletions cut 8 bases from V and 4 bases from J, with 9 bases between. This CDR3 region has 12 residues. The CDR3 region has the DNA TGTGCCAGCCGGACAAGCGGAAACACCATATATTTT. Residues: CASRTSGNTIYF.

V and J are TRBV7-2 and TRBJ2-1, with 7 bases matching TRBD2. The CDR3 is made up of 15 amino acids. The V segment lost 5 bases and the J segment 3 bases; nucleotides outside the gene matches: 7. Germline CDR1 and CDR2: SGHTA and FQGNSA. In DNA, the CDR3 is TGTGCCAGCAGCCGGCGGCGGGAGAACTACAATGAGCAGTTCTTC. Protein: CASSRRRENYNEQFF.

The chain uses TRBV7-2 and TRBJ1-2, with TRBD1 as a possible D gene (6 bases). Germline CDR1 and CDR2: SGHTA and FQGNSA. The CDR3 is 16 residues long. The V end lost 2 bases, the J end lost 4 bases, and 17 bases lay between the germline ends. CDR3 loop: CASSLRGREDVYGYTF. For the CDR3, the DNA is TGTGCCAGCAGCTTACGGGGGCGGGAGGACGTCTATGGCTACACCTTC.

CDR3 in amino acids: CASGFLGLNSGNTIYF. The DNA of the CDR3 is TGTGCTAGTGGTTTCCTCGGACTGAACTCTGGAAACACCATATATTTT. This chain links TRBV12-5 with TRBJ1-3; no clear D. Deletions cut 3 bases from V and 0 bases from J, with 12 bases between. Per germline, CDR1 LGHNT and CDR2 FRNRAP. The CDR3 runs to 16 residues.

Ten or more counts support this clone. The chain recombines TRBV13 with TRBJ2-7, with D perhaps matching TRBD1 or TRBD2 (5 bases each). Germline CDR1 is PRHDT and CDR2 is FYEKMQ (reference sequence). The ends were cut back, 8 bases at V and 6 bases at J, with 23 bases in the middle. The CDR3 consists of 15 residues. The CDR3, as DNA: TGTGCCAGCCCACTAGTACCGGGACCACACCCCGAGCAGTACTTC. Translating it yields CASPLVPGPHPEQYF.

The V call is TRBV5-1, the J call TRBJ2-1, with D tentatively TRBD2 (6 bases). The length of the CDR3 is 15 residues. V lost 1 base, J lost 3 bases, and 11 bases lay in between. Per germline, CDR1 SGHRS and CDR2 YFSETQ. CDR3 sequence reads: CASSLTSYGYNEQFF. The CDR3 nucleotides are TGCGCCAGCAGCTTGACTAGCTACGGCTACAATGAGCAGTTCTTC.

The chain recombines TRBV6-5 with TRBJ1-1; a weak D match, TRBD1 (6 bases). Trimming took off 6 bases at V and 1 base at J, with 9 bases between the two ends. The CDR3 is made up of 13 amino acids. CDR1 and CDR2 (germline): MNHEY, SVGAGI. DNA for the CDR3: TGTGCCAGCAGCCAGGGGAGGAACACTGAAGCTTTCTTT. Amino acids: CASSQGRNTEAFF.

This clone was found once. The chain is built from TRBV5-1 and TRBJ1-4, with D hard to call. CDR3 length: 15 amino acids. Trimming left V 2 bases short and J 7 bases short, with 15 bases between. Germline values: CDR1 SGHRS, CDR2 YFSETQ. For the CDR3, the DNA is TGCGCCAGCAGCTTCCCAGCTGCCGGTGGTGAAAAACTGTTTTTT. Its translation: CASSFPAAGGEKLFF.

The V call is TRBV5-1, the J call TRBJ2-7; 10 nucleotides align to TRBD1. This CDR3 contains 15 residues. Germline V gives CDR1 SGHRS, CDR2 YFSETQ. V lost 5 bases to trimming and J lost 2 bases; unmatched junction nucleotides: 7. CDR3 DNA: TGCGCCAGCAGAAAACCGGGACAGGGGCCCTACGAGCAGTACTTC. This translates into CASRKPGQGPYEQYF.

This clone occurred once. CDR3 protein: CASSQPGTSGGPQYF. DNA of the CDR3: TGTGCCAGCAGCCAACCGGGGACTAGCGGGGGCCCGCAGTACTTC. The chain carries TRBV3-1 (or the pseudogene TRBV3-2) and TRBJ2-7; TRBD2 matches at 14 bases. The CDR3 is 15 amino acids. The germline CDR1 and CDR2 sequences are LGHDT and YNNKEL (reference sequence). Trimming took 2 bases from V and 9 from J; bases not matched to a gene: 6.